This T cell receptor (beta chain) was identified in a study of Ad26.COV2.S vaccination and SARS-CoV-2 variants. Turning to the study itself: Ad26.COV2.S given intramuscularly, once or twice 56 days apart. Study observations and caveats: Breadth and depth estimates from TCRs may understate total T cell responses. Higher spike-specific TCR breadth was found in vaccine recipients than in placebo recipients.

Sample treatment: 15 to 20 received Ad26.COV2.S at low or high dose, single or two shots; several received placebo; per-sample allocation not given. After the first vaccine or placebo injection, samples were drawn on day 63. Within Boston, the person who donated was an adult of 18-55 years. CDR3 length: 13 residues. Per the germline V gene, CDR1 is SNHLY and CDR2 is FYNNEI. Trimming took off 2 bases at V and 6 bases at J, with 8 bases between the two ends. Sequencing was performed with immunoSEQ multiplex PCR; in TCRdb, only in-frame clones are kept and a portion is missing. There are around 320,000 clones in the sample; roughly 86% occur only once, and 1.5% to 2.5% lies in the top ten. A note on this clone: Its antigen is undetermined.

This TCR derives from a person between 18 and 65 years old who received the Ad26.COV2.S COVID-19 vaccine or a placebo. The sequences come from peripheral blood, collected in a trial of Ad26.COV2.S vaccine versus placebo. The chain has TRBV2 and TRBJ1-5; the D is unclear. Written as DNA, the CDR3 is TGTGCCAGCAGTGAAACGAAGGGTCAGCCCCAGCATTTT. Residues: CASSETKGQPQHF. The entire variable domain, with the rest obtained from reference TRBV2 and TRBJ1-5, is as follows: EPEVTQTPSHQVTQMGQEVILRCVPISNHLYFYWYRQILGQKVEFLVSFYNNEISEKSEIFDDQFSVERPDGSNFTLKIRSTKLEDSAMYFCASSETKGQPQHFGDGTRLSIL.